A selection of T cell receptor beta chains follows, all from one sample in a study of cytomegalovirus exposure and HLA in healthy donors. Clones were read by immunoSEQ multiplex PCR, and TCRdb kept only the in-frame ones, dropping some. Among 95,000 to 150,000 clones, roughly 80% were seen once, and the ten largest hold 30%. Specimen: PBMCs. These receptors originate from a man in his sixties in good health and CMV-seropositive. CDR3s include the opening cysteine and the closing phenylalanine or tryptophan. D genes are given only for firm matches. Clone size is stated in some rows and not others, as once, few, many or a class when expanded.

J,D,V,size,CDR3,DNA
TRBJ1-2,-,TRBV5-4,few,CASSTHTDYTF,TGTGCCAGCAGCACCCACACAGACTACACCTTC
TRBJ2-5,TRBD1,TRBV5-1,few,CASRLRDRGYQETQYF,TGCGCCAGCAGACTCCGGGACAGGGGATACCAAGAGACCCAGTACTTC
TRBJ2-6,-,TRBV6-5,-,CASSLLPGANVLTF,TGTGCCAGCAGTCTCCTTCCTGGGGCCAACGTCCTGACTTTC
TRBJ1-1,-,TRBV5-1,-,CASSFDRVNTEAFF,TGCGCCAGCAGCTTCGACAGAGTGAACACTGAAGCTTTCTTT
TRBJ2-7,-,TRBV9,-,CASSVGGGTYEQYF,TGTGCCAGCAGCGTAGGGGGAGGGACATACGAGCAGTACTTC
TRBJ1-2,-,TRBV7-6,-,CASSLDAVGVFGYTF,TGTGCCAGCAGCTTAGATGCCGTCGGGGTGTTTGGCTACACCTTC
TRBJ2-7,TRBD2,TRBV27,-,CASSLSLAGSEQYF,TGTGCCAGCAGTTTATCGCTAGCGGGAAGCGAGCAGTACTTC
TRBJ1-5,-,TRBV6-1,-,CASRTGDQPQHF,TGTGCCAGCCGAACGGGGGATCAGCCCCAGCATTTT
TRBJ2-1,TRBD2,TRBV7-6,-,CASSLLGTSGGSSYNEQFF,TGTGCCAGCAGCTTATTGGGGACTAGCGGGGGGAGCTCCTACAATGAGCAGTTCTTC
TRBJ1-5,-,TRBV25-1,once,CASSASYSNQPQHF,TGTGCCAGCAGTGCCAGTTATAGCAATCAGCCCCAGCATTTT
TRBJ2-3,-,TRBV6-6,-,CASRADSTDTQYF,TGTGCCAGCAGGGCAGATAGCACAGATACGCAGTATTTT
TRBJ2-1,TRBD2,TRBV10-3,-,CAISTPRLASNDEQFF,TGTGCCATCAGTACTCCACGACTAGCCTCCAATGATGAGCAGTTCTTC
TRBJ1-5,TRBD1,TRBV19,-,CASSIGRGFSNQPQHF,TGTGCCAGTAGTATTGGCAGGGGGTTTAGCAATCAGCCCCAGCATTTT
TRBJ1-6,-,TRBV7-8,-,CASSLGGLLQGRNSPLHF,TGTGCCAGCAGCTTAGGGGGTTTACTACAGGGTAGGAATTCACCCCTCCACTTT
TRBJ1-1,-,TRBV9,-,CASSVSPTNTEAFF,TGTGCCAGCAGCGTATCCCCCACAAACACTGAAGCTTTCTTT
TRBJ1-2,-,TRBV5-1,-,CASSLDSSQAYGYTF,TGCGCCAGCAGCTTGGATAGCAGCCAAGCCTATGGCTACACCTTC
TRBJ2-7,TRBD2,TRBV13,-,CASSYGLAGLYEQYF,TGTGCCAGCAGCTATGGACTAGCGGGGCTCTACGAGCAGTACTTC
TRBJ1-4,-,TRBV30,-,CAWSVPWGEEKLFF,TGTGCCTGGAGTGTACCGTGGGGGGAAGAAAAACTGTTTTTT
TRBJ2-7,-,TRBV4-1,few,CASSQGGQGRGEQYF,TGCGCCAGCAGCCAAGGGGGGCAGGGTCGAGGGGAGCAGTACTTC
TRBJ2-7,-,TRBV29-1,-,CSVSTHLAISYEQYF,TGCAGCGTTTCCACCCACCTGGCCATCTCCTACGAGCAGTACTTC
TRBJ1-5,-,TRBV7-2,-,CASSSYRERPQHF,TGTGCCAGCAGCTCGTACAGGGAGCGCCCCCAGCATTTT
TRBJ2-4,-,TRBV6-5,-,CASSYGYERGIQYF,TGTGCCAGCAGTTACGGGTACGAACGCGGCATTCAGTACTTC
TRBJ2-2,-,TRBV18,once,CASSDRLERSAGELFF,TGTGCCAGCTCAGACCGACTAGAGCGATCCGCCGGGGAGCTGTTTTTT
TRBJ2-2,-,TRBV6-6,-,CASSYGRVTGELFF,TGTGCCAGCAGTTACGGGCGGGTCACCGGGGAGCTGTTTTTT
TRBJ1-2,TRBD1,TRBV19,-,CASSNWDSAYGYTF,TGTGCCAGTAGTAATTGGGACAGCGCCTATGGCTACACCTTC
TRBJ2-3,TRBD1,TRBV6-1,once,CASSPSGQGTDTQYF,TGTGCCAGCAGCCCGAGCGGACAGGGCACAGATACGCAGTATTTT
TRBJ1-6,-,TRBV2,-,CASSARARGSPLHF,TGTGCCAGCAGTGCCCGGGCCAGGGGATCACCCCTCCACTTT
TRBJ2-5,TRBD2,TRBV2,-,CASRGLAVVGAQYF,TGTGCCAGCAGGGGACTAGCGGTGGTGGGGGCCCAGTACTTC
TRBJ1-1,-,TRBV6-5,-,CASSYGGGTEAFF,TGTGCCAGCAGTTACGGGGGCGGCACTGAAGCTTTCTTT
TRBJ2-1,-,TRBV6-1,-,CATSTVYNEQFF,TGTGCCACTTCGACAGTATACAATGAGCAGTTCTTC
TRBJ2-7,-,TRBV6-5,once,CASSYSTSGAYEQYF,TGTGCCAGCAGTTACTCTACCAGCGGAGCCTACGAGCAGTACTTC
TRBJ2-7,-,TRBV7-9,-,CASSPGTLPYEQYF,TGTGCCAGCAGCCCGGGGACTTTGCCCTACGAGCAGTACTTC
TRBJ1-6,TRBD1,TRBV19,-,CASSVLGTGNSPLHF,TGTGCCAGTAGTGTACTCGGGACAGGGAATTCACCCCTCCACTTT
TRBJ2-1,TRBD2,TRBV7-6,-,CASSLLAGGPGEQFF,TGTGCCAGCAGCTTATTAGCGGGAGGGCCCGGGGAGCAGTTCTTC
TRBJ2-3,-,TRBV9,-,CASSVREDTQYF,TGTGCCAGCAGCGTTCGAGAAGATACGCAGTATTTT
TRBJ1-2,-,TRBV27,-,CASSPSWGGLYGYTF,TGTGCCAGCAGTCCATCTTGGGGGGGCCTCTATGGCTACACCTTC
TRBJ1-4,-,TRBV4-1,-,CASSQVTTNEKLFF,TGCGCCAGCAGCCAAGTTACCACAAATGAAAAACTGTTTTTT
TRBJ2-7,TRBD1,TRBV10-2,-,CASSESPGQGPYEQYF,TGCGCCAGCAGTGAGTCGCCAGGACAGGGACCCTACGAGCAGTACTTC
TRBJ1-5,-,TRBV7-2,-,CASSRGRPGDQPQHF,TGTGCCAGCAGCCGGGGTCGGCCGGGAGATCAGCCCCAGCATTTT
TRBJ2-7,TRBD1,TRBV5-1,few,CASSSGQGANEQYF,TGCGCCAGCAGCTCCGGACAGGGGGCGAATGAGCAGTACTTC
TRBJ1-4,TRBD1,TRBV5-1,once,CASSLTGGSEKLFF,TGCGCCAGCAGCTTGACAGGGGGTAGTGAAAAACTGTTTTTT
TRBJ1-1,-,TRBV7-3,-,CASSYPGGEAFF,TGTGCCAGCAGCTACCCGGGGGGTGAAGCTTTCTTT
TRBJ2-1,TRBD2,TRBV4-1,once,CASSQDLAGTYNEQFF,TGCGCCAGCAGCCAAGATCTAGCGGGAACTTACAATGAGCAGTTCTTC
TRBJ2-3,TRBD2,TRBV2,-,CASSTRTSLTDTQYF,TGTGCCAGCAGTACAAGGACTAGCCTCACAGATACGCAGTATTTT
TRBJ1-1,-,TRBV7-7,-,CASSRTVNTEAFF,TGCGCCAGCAGCCGGACAGTGAACACTGAAGCTTTCTTT